The 11 T cell receptor beta chains below were found in one sample sequenced in a study of monozygotic twins with inflammatory bowel disease. TCRdb reprocessed the 5' RACE reads and keeps a single row for each CDR3 protein, giving no DNA. The repertoire table contains over 350,000 distinct CDR3 sequences. The specimen sequenced was blood. The receptors come from a human donor with ulcerative colitis or Crohn's disease, or a healthy co-twin of an affected twin (not recorded which).

This chain joins TRBV12-3 or TRBV12-4 and TRBJ2-1; checking the TCRdb D call of TRBD2 is not possible without DNA. The CDR3 loop spans 16 amino acids. CDR3 in amino acids: CASSGERGSSYNEQFF.

The rearrangement links TRBV3-1 to TRBJ1-6; TCRdb names TRBD1, which stays unverified in the absence of DNA. Germline assignment: CDR1 LGHDT and CDR2 YNNKEL (reference sequence). This CDR3 is built from 16 residues. This CDR3 is CASSLGGQGINSPLHF.

The rearrangement links TRBV7-2 to TRBJ2-3; TCRdb picks TRBD2, but there is no DNA to check that call. The germline CDR1 and CDR2 sequences are SGHTA and FQGNSA. CDR3 size: 17 residues. CDR3 residues: CASTKPGLAGGTDTQYF.

This chain uses TRBV11-2 with TRBJ2-7; TCRdb's D call, TRBD2, is unchecked because there is no DNA. The CDR3 runs to 17 residues. Germline CDR1 and CDR2: SGHAT and FQNNGV. The CDR3 sequence: CASSLAGLAGDPYEQYF. Based on the CDR3 plus reference TRBV11-2 and TRBJ2-7, the full variable domain is EAGVAQSPRYKIIEKRQSVAFWCNPISGHATLYWYQQILGQGPKLLIQFQNNGVVDDSQLPKDRFSAERLKGVDSTLKIQPAKLEDSAVYLCASSLAGLAGDPYEQYFGPGTRLTVT.

This chain joins TRBV27 and TRBJ1-1. The germline CDR1 and CDR2 sequences are MNHEY and SMNVEV (reference sequence). This CDR3 contains 13 residues. This chain's CDR3 is CASCAEVHTEAFF.

V gene TRBV27 combines with J gene TRBJ2-6. From germline, CDR1 is MNHEY and CDR2 SMNVEV (reference sequence). There are 16 residues in the CDR3. CDR3 protein: CASSLGRRSGANVLTF.

This chain connects TRBV12-3 or TRBV12-4 to TRBJ1-1; TCRdb calls TRBD1, which cannot be checked without DNA. CDR3 length: 15 amino acids. This chain's CDR3 is CASSHIPPWGTEAFF.

The gene calls are TRBV7-2 and TRBJ2-5; TCRdb selects TRBD1, and the lack of DNA leaves this call unchecked. Germline V gene sequence: CDR1 SGHTA, CDR2 FQGNSA. This CDR3 has 16 residues. The chain's CDR3 is CASSPKGQVPQETQYF.

The chain joins TRBV5-6 to TRBJ1-3; TCRdb's D call, TRBD1, is unchecked because there is no DNA. This CDR3 is built from 17 residues. The germline V gene encodes CDR1 SGHDT and CDR2 YYEEEE. CDR3 loop: CASSLDGGVFSGNTIYF.

The gene calls are TRBV4-3 and TRBJ1-1; TCRdb selects TRBD1, and the lack of DNA leaves this call unchecked. The CDR3 covers 16 residues. From germline, CDR1 is LGHNA and CDR2 YSLEER. This chain's CDR3 is CASSQDRGASNTEAFF.

The CDR3 sequence is CAISAAGGPGELFF. V and J are TRBV10-3 and TRBJ2-2; the D call from TCRdb, TRBD2, cannot be confirmed without DNA. The germline CDR1 and CDR2 sequences are ENHRY and SYGVKD. CDR3 size: 14 residues.